A selection of T cell receptor beta chains follows, all from one sample in a study of T cell repertoires in cytomegalovirus infection. No antigen has been assigned to these receptors. TCRdb called the reads again in MiXCR, with one record for every CDR3 protein. The sample has around 200,000 distinct CDR3 sequences, around two fifths seen once. This specimen consisted of CD8+ T cells from cultured PBMCs, obtained from culture after CMV antigen stimulation. These receptors came from a human donor in good health (CMV status not recorded). Some clones in this sample may be carry-over from other donors' samples. Each CDR3 is given with its conserved first and last residue. D genes are given only for firm matches. The size of a clone is reported for some rows only, either as once, few or many, or as a class for expanded clones.

v_gene: TRBV13; d_gene: TRBD1; abundance: NA; len: 14; j_gene: TRBJ2-7; CDR3aa: CASSHGQGAYEQYF; CDR3nt: TGTGCCAGCAGCCACGGACAGGGGGCCTACGAGCAGTACTTC
v_gene: TRBV5-1; d_gene: NA; abundance: NA; len: 14; j_gene: TRBJ2-3; CDR3aa: CASSSAGRPDTQYF; CDR3nt: TGCGCCAGCAGCTCCGCCGGGAGACCAGATACGCAGTATTTT
v_gene: TRBV2; d_gene: NA; abundance: few; len: 14; j_gene: TRBJ1-5; CDR3aa: CASSGEGGNQPQHF; CDR3nt: TGTGCCAGCAGTGGAGAGGGAGGCAATCAGCCCCAGCATTTT
v_gene: TRBV7-2; d_gene: TRBD1; abundance: NA; len: 17; j_gene: TRBJ1-5; CDR3aa: CASSPEIQDRDHQPQHF; CDR3nt: TGTGCCAGCAGCCCCGAAATCCAGGACAGGGATCATCAGCCCCAGCATTTT
v_gene: TRBV24-1; d_gene: NA; abundance: once; len: 16; j_gene: TRBJ2-2; CDR3aa: CATSDLSGVSAGELFF; CDR3nt: TGTGCCACCAGTGATTTGAGTGGGGTGTCCGCCGGGGAGCTGTTTTTT
v_gene: TRBV19; d_gene: NA; abundance: NA; len: 13; j_gene: TRBJ1-1; CDR3aa: CASSPDGVTEAFF; CDR3nt: TGTGCCAGTAGCCCGGATGGTGTAACTGAAGCTTTCTTT
v_gene: TRBV7-9; d_gene: NA; abundance: few; len: 14; j_gene: TRBJ2-7; CDR3aa: CASSIAIGHYEQYF; CDR3nt: TGTGCCAGCAGCATAGCTATAGGGCACTACGAGCAGTACTTC
v_gene: TRBV7-3; d_gene: NA; abundance: few; len: 17; j_gene: TRBJ1-1; CDR3aa: CASSSEPYREAYTEAFF; CDR3nt: TGTGCCAGCAGCTCAGAACCATACAGGGAAGCTTACACTGAAGCTTTCTTT
v_gene: TRBV7-8; d_gene: NA; abundance: NA; len: 17; j_gene: TRBJ2-1; CDR3aa: CASSFNGVRNFHNEQFF; CDR3nt: TGTGCCAGCAGCTTTAACGGAGTCCGGAACTTCCACAATGAGCAGTTCTTC
v_gene: TRBV11-2; d_gene: NA; abundance: NA; len: 15; j_gene: TRBJ2-3; CDR3aa: CASSFRGLRADTQYF; CDR3nt: TGTGCCAGCAGCTTCAGAGGACTAAGGGCAGATACGCAGTATTTT
v_gene: TRBV7-8; d_gene: TRBD1; abundance: few; len: 14; j_gene: TRBJ2-7; CDR3aa: CASSAWDRDHEQYF; CDR3nt: TGTGCCAGCAGTGCGTGGGACAGGGACCACGAGCAGTACTTC
v_gene: TRBV10-3; d_gene: TRBD2; abundance: NA; len: 17; j_gene: TRBJ2-7; CDR3aa: CAISESGGRESPYEQYF; CDR3nt: TGTGCCATCAGTGAGTCGGGCGGGCGGGAGTCTCCCTACGAGCAGTACTTC
v_gene: TRBV7-6; d_gene: NA; abundance: NA; len: 13; j_gene: TRBJ1-6; CDR3aa: CASSPTRGAPLHF; CDR3nt: TGTGCCAGCAGCCCCACACGGGGGGCACCCCTCCACTTT
v_gene: TRBV27; d_gene: NA; abundance: NA; len: 14; j_gene: TRBJ1-2; CDR3aa: CASSAYRDDYGYTF; CDR3nt: TGTGCCAGCAGTGCCTACAGGGATGACTATGGCTACACCTTC
v_gene: TRBV7-9; d_gene: NA; abundance: NA; len: 16; j_gene: TRBJ1-1; CDR3aa: CASSLVGGQGPTEAFF; CDR3nt: TGTGCCAGCAGCTTAGTGGGGGGGCAGGGGCCCACTGAAGCTTTCTTT
v_gene: TRBV12-3/TRBV12-4; d_gene: NA; abundance: NA; len: 14; j_gene: TRBJ2-5; CDR3aa: CASSLAGSLGTQYF; CDR3nt: TGTGCCAGCAGTTTAGCGGGGAGCTTGGGGACCCAGTACTTC
v_gene: TRBV7-2; d_gene: NA; abundance: few; len: 14; j_gene: TRBJ2-1; CDR3aa: CASSLGRPVPEQFF; CDR3nt: TGTGCCAGCAGCTTAGGTAGACCGGTGCCTGAGCAGTTCTTC
v_gene: TRBV7-8; d_gene: NA; abundance: NA; len: 15; j_gene: TRBJ1-6; CDR3aa: CASSVYRVANSPLHF; CDR3nt: TGTGCCAGCAGCGTTTACAGGGTGGCTAATTCACCCCTCCACTTT
v_gene: TRBV5-6; d_gene: TRBD1; abundance: NA; len: 13; j_gene: TRBJ2-7; CDR3aa: CASSPGQGFEQYF; CDR3nt: TGTGCCAGCTCCCCGGGACAGGGGTTTGAGCAGTACTTC
v_gene: TRBV6-1; d_gene: NA; abundance: NA; len: 17; j_gene: TRBJ2-4; CDR3aa: CASSLNQLRMAKNIQYF; CDR3nt: TGTGCCAGCAGTCTCAATCAGCTCAGGATGGCCAAAAACATTCAGTACTTC
v_gene: TRBV10-3; d_gene: TRBD1; abundance: NA; len: 15; j_gene: TRBJ1-2; CDR3aa: CAISEPDRGQNGYTF; CDR3nt: TGTGCCATCAGTGAGCCAGACAGGGGGCAAAATGGCTACACCTTC
v_gene: TRBV4-2; d_gene: TRBD1; abundance: NA; len: 15; j_gene: TRBJ1-2; CDR3aa: CASSQVDRGFGGYTF; CDR3nt: TGTGCCAGCAGCCAAGTGGACAGGGGGTTTGGTGGCTACACCTTC
v_gene: TRBV12-3/TRBV12-4; d_gene: TRBD2; abundance: few; len: 17; j_gene: TRBJ2-3; CDR3aa: CASSLDGTSGRTDTQYF; CDR3nt: TGTGCCAGCAGTTTAGATGGAACTAGCGGGAGGACAGATACGCAGTATTTT
v_gene: TRBV7-9; d_gene: NA; abundance: many; len: 12; j_gene: TRBJ2-1; CDR3aa: CASSLERNEQFF; CDR3nt: TGTGCCAGCAGCTTAGAGCGAAATGAGCAGTTCTTC
v_gene: TRBV9; d_gene: TRBD2; abundance: NA; len: 14; j_gene: TRBJ2-1; CDR3aa: CASSVADTSGGQFF; CDR3nt: TGTGCCAGCAGCGTAGCGGACACGAGCGGGGGCCAGTTCTTC
v_gene: TRBV7-6; d_gene: NA; abundance: many; len: 16; j_gene: TRBJ2-1; CDR3aa: CASSGGRDTVYSEQFF; CDR3nt: TGTGCCAGCAGCGGGGGCCGGGACACTGTTTATAGTGAGCAGTTCTTC
v_gene: TRBV11-3; d_gene: NA; abundance: NA; len: 15; j_gene: TRBJ2-1; CDR3aa: CASSITGSPYNEQFF; CDR3nt: TGTGCCAGCAGCATCACAGGGTCTCCTTACAATGAGCAGTTCTTC
v_gene: TRBV27; d_gene: NA; abundance: few; len: 15; j_gene: TRBJ2-2; CDR3aa: CASVSRPSITGELFF; CDR3nt: TGTGCCAGCGTCTCGAGGCCCTCGATAACCGGGGAGCTGTTTTTT
v_gene: TRBV7-9; d_gene: TRBD1; abundance: NA; len: 14; j_gene: TRBJ2-7; CDR3aa: CASSHRDSAYEQYF; CDR3nt: TGTGCCAGCAGCCATCGGGACAGTGCCTACGAGCAGTACTTC
v_gene: TRBV11-2; d_gene: NA; abundance: few; len: 15; j_gene: TRBJ2-1; CDR3aa: CASSSRRGTYNEQFF; CDR3nt: TGTGCCAGCAGCTCCCGACGGGGAACCTACAATGAGCAGTTCTTC
v_gene: TRBV5-1; d_gene: NA; abundance: NA; len: 16; j_gene: TRBJ1-5; CDR3aa: CASSSTTSGGEDTQHF; CDR3nt: TGCGCCAGCAGCTCTACGACTAGCGGGGGGGAAGATACGCAGCATTTT
v_gene: TRBV6-5; d_gene: NA; abundance: NA; len: 13; j_gene: TRBJ2-1; CDR3aa: CASSSLGGGEQFF; CDR3nt: TGTGCCAGCAGTTCCCTGGGAGGGGGTGAGCAGTTCTTC
v_gene: TRBV5-3; d_gene: NA; abundance: NA; len: 13; j_gene: TRBJ2-7; CDR3aa: CASSSDPSYEQYF; CDR3nt: TGTGCCAGCAGCTCCGACCCTTCCTACGAGCAGTACTTC
v_gene: TRBV20-1; d_gene: TRBD2; abundance: NA; len: 15; j_gene: TRBJ2-7; CDR3aa: CSAPGLAGSAFEQYF; CDR3nt: TGCAGTGCCCCGGGACTAGCGGGGAGTGCATTCGAGCAGTACTTC
v_gene: TRBV19; d_gene: NA; abundance: NA; len: 14; j_gene: TRBJ1-5; CDR3aa: CASSRGGSNQPQHF; CDR3nt: TGTGCCAGTAGTCGTGGGGGGAGCAATCAGCCCCAGCATTTT
v_gene: TRBV5-4; d_gene: TRBD1; abundance: NA; len: 14; j_gene: TRBJ2-7; CDR3aa: CASSLDRGDYEQYF; CDR3nt: TGTGCCAGCAGCTTGGACAGGGGGGACTACGAGCAGTACTTC
v_gene: TRBV28; d_gene: TRBD2; abundance: few; len: 16; j_gene: TRBJ2-7; CDR3aa: CASSLLGGRSSYEQYF; CDR3nt: TGTGCCAGCAGTTTATTGGGCGGGAGGTCCTCCTACGAGCAGTACTTC
v_gene: TRBV7-9; d_gene: TRBD2; abundance: NA; len: 14; j_gene: TRBJ2-3; CDR3aa: CAGGLAGFGDTQYF; CDR3nt: TGTGCCGGAGGACTAGCGGGGTTCGGAGATACGCAGTATTTT
v_gene: TRBV6-5; d_gene: NA; abundance: NA; len: 12; j_gene: TRBJ2-3; CDR3aa: CASRAPTDTQYF; CDR3nt: TGTGCCAGCAGGGCCCCTACAGATACGCAGTATTTT
v_gene: TRBV12-3/TRBV12-4; d_gene: TRBD1; abundance: NA; len: 14; j_gene: TRBJ1-5; CDR3aa: CASSGQATNQPQHF; CDR3nt: TGTGCCAGCAGCGGACAGGCGACTAATCAGCCCCAGCATTTT